The 9 T cell receptor beta chains in this list originate from one sample, sequenced in a study of cytomegalovirus exposure and HLA in healthy donors. Amplification used 60 Vbeta primers and 13 Jbeta primers. Some clones are missing from TCRdb's copy, which holds only in-frame ones; the method was immunoSEQ multiplex PCR. The data show fewer than 130,000 clones, less than 85% seen once. Specimen: PBMCs. The receptor set was obtained from a young man in good health and CMV-seropositive.

The chain links TRBV6-6 to TRBJ2-2; 10 nucleotides align to TRBD2. The germline gives CDR1 MNHNY, CDR2 SVGAGI (reference sequence). J was trimmed by 5 bases and V by 5 bases; bases with no gene match: 5. This CDR3 has 15 amino acids. For the CDR3, the DNA is TGTGCCAGCAGTGAGCGGGGGGGCCGAACCGGGGAGCTGTTTTTT. Protein product: CASSERGGRTGELFF.

The V and J genes are TRBV5-6 and TRBJ2-1; D gene unclear. V dropped 0 bases and J dropped 4 bases, with 5 bases sitting between them. Germline-derived CDR1 and CDR2 are SGHDT and YYEEEE. The CDR3 has 13 residues. The CDR3 DNA is TGTGCCAGCAGCTTGGGCCAGTACAATGAGCAGTTCTTC. Amino acid sequence: CASSLGQYNEQFF.

The CDR3: CASSFKETGGADYGYTF. The CDR3 region has the DNA TGCGCCAGCAGCTTCAAGGAGACAGGGGGCGCCGACTATGGCTACACCTTC. The chain uses TRBV5-1 and TRBJ1-2, with 10 bases lining up with TRBD1. Germline V gene sequence: CDR1 SGHRS, CDR2 YFSETQ. V lost 2 bases, J lost 3 bases, and 10 bases stayed unmatched. The CDR3 covers 17 residues.

The J gene is TRBJ1-2, the V gene TRBV6-5; TRBD1 matches at 8 bases. The length of the CDR3 is 14 residues. V dropped 2 bases and J dropped 6; count of bases not matched to a gene: 5. Per germline, CDR1 MNHEY and CDR2 SVGAGI. Written as DNA, the CDR3 is TGTGCCAGCAGTTACCTGACAGGGGAAAATGGCTACACCTTC. It is translated as CASSYLTGENGYTF.

The chain uses TRBV5-5 and TRBJ1-1; a possible D gene is TRBD1 (6 bases). Trimming removed 4 bases from V and 5 bases from J, with 12 bases in between. This CDR3 has 13 amino acids. Germline loops: CDR1 SGHKS, CDR2 YYEKEE (reference sequence). This CDR3 is CASSPLDRTEAFF. The DNA of the CDR3 is TGTGCCAGCAGCCCGTTAGACAGGACTGAAGCTTTCTTT.

V and J are TRBV15 and TRBJ1-2; possible D gene TRBD1, 6 bases. V was cut by 7 bases and J by 3 bases, with 15 bases left in between. In germline, CDR1 is LNHNV, CDR2 YYDKDF (reference sequence). The CDR3 is made up of 14 amino acids. CDR3 nucleotides: TGTGCCACCACCGCCGGTGAGGGGGACTATGGCTACACCTTC. It yields the protein CATTAGEGDYGYTF.

This clone was detected only once. The chain is built from TRBV7-2 and TRBJ2-7; 10 bases agree with TRBD2. This CDR3 has 13 residues. The J segment lost 3 bases and the V segment lost 4 bases, leaving 0 bases of the junction unmatched. The germline V gene encodes CDR1 SGHTA and CDR2 FQGNSA. The CDR3 DNA sequence: TGTGCCAGCAGCTCTAGCGGGGGCTACGAGCAGTACTTC. Translation: CASSSSGGYEQYF. Full variable domain (missing parts from reference TRBV7-2 and TRBJ2-7): GAGVSQSPSNKVTEKGKDVELRCDPISGHTALYWYRQSLGQGLEFLIYFQGNSAPDKSGLPSDRFSAERTGGSVSTLTIQRTQQEDSAVYLCASSSSGGYEQYFGPGTRLTVT.

The gene calls are TRBV19 and TRBJ2-2, with 7 bases fitting TRBD2. This CDR3 comprises 14 residues. V shed 4 bases, J shed 3 bases, and the junction held 2 bases outside the gene matches. Germline V CDR1 and CDR2: LNHDA, SQIVND (reference sequence). The CDR3 here is CASSTRGDTGELFF. CDR3 sequence (DNA): TGTGCCAGTAGTACCCGGGGGGACACCGGGGAGCTGTTTTTT.

This chain links TRBV28 with TRBJ2-7; 16 bases are a match to TRBD2. This CDR3 is 16 amino acids long. The V segment lost 7 bases and the J segment 6 bases; nucleotides outside the gene matches: 9. Per germline, CDR1 MDHEN and CDR2 SYDVKM. The CDR3: CASIGTSGGDIGEQYF. In DNA, the CDR3 is TGTGCCAGCATCGGGACTAGCGGGGGGGACATCGGCGAGCAGTACTTC.